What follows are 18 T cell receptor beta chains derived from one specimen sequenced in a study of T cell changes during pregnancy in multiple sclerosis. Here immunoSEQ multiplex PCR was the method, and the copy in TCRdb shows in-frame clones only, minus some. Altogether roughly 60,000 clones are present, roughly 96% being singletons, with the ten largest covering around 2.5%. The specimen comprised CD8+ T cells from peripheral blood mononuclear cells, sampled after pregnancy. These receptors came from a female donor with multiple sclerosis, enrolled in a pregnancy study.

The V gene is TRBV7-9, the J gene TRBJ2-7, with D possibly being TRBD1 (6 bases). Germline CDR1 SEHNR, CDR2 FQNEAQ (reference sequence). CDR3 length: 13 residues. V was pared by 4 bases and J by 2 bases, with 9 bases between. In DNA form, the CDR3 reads TGTGCCAGCAGCTCTGGACAGACCTACGAGCAGTACTTC. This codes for CASSSGQTYEQYF.

The CDR3 coding sequence is TGTGCCAGCAGGACGGGACAGGGGAGCTCCTACGAGCAGTACTTC. This encodes CASRTGQGSSYEQYF. The genes are TRBV5-4 and TRBJ2-7; 10 bases map to TRBD1. Per germline, CDR1 SGHNT and CDR2 YYREEE (reference sequence). The J segment lost 0 bases and the V segment lost 5 bases, leaving 5 bases of the junction unmatched. The CDR3 contains 15 residues.

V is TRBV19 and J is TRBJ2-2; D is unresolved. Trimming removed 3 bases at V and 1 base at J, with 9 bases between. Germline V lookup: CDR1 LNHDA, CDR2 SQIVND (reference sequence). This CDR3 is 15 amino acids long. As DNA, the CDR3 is TGTGCCAGTAGTATTTCCATTTTGAACACCGGGGAGCTGTTTTTT. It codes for CASSISILNTGELFF.

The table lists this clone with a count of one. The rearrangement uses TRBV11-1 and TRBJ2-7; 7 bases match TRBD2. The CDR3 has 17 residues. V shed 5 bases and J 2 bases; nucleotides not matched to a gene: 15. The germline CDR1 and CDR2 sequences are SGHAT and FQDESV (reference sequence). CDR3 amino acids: CASSAYPRRESAYEQYF. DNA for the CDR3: TGTGCCAGCAGCGCCTACCCTAGGCGGGAGTCGGCCTACGAGCAGTACTTC.

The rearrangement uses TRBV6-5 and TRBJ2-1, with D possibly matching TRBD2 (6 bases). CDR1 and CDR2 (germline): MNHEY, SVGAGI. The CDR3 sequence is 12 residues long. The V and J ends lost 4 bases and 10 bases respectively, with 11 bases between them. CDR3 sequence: CASSWDSREQFF. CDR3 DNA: TGTGCCAGCAGTTGGGACTCTAGGGAGCAGTTCTTC.

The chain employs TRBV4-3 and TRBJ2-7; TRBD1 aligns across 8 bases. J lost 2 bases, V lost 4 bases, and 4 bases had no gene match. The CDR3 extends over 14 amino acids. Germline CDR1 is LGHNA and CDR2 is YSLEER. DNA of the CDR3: TGCGCCAGCAGCCCTGGACAGGGAACCTACGAGCAGTACTTC. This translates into CASSPGQGTYEQYF.

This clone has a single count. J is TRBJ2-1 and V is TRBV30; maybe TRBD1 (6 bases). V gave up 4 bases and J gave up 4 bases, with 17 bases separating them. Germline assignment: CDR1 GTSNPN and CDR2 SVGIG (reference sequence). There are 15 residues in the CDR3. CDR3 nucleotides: TGTGCCTGGATCCCTCCGGGACAAGCGTACAATGAGCAGTTCTTC. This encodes CAWIPPGQAYNEQFF.

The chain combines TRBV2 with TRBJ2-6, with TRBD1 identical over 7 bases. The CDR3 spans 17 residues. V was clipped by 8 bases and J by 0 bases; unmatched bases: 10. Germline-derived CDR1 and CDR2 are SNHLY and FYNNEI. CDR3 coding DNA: TGTGCCAGCCGCCCCCGGGACAGCTCCTCTGGGGCCAACGTCCTGACTTTC. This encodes CASRPRDSSSGANVLTF.

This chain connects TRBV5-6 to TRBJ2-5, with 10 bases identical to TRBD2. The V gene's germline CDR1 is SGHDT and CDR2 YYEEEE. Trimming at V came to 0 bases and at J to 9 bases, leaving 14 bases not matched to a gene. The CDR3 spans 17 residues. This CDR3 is CASSLGLAGVLRTAQYF. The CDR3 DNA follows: TGTGCCAGCAGCTTGGGCCTAGCGGGAGTCCTAAGGACGGCCCAGTACTTC.

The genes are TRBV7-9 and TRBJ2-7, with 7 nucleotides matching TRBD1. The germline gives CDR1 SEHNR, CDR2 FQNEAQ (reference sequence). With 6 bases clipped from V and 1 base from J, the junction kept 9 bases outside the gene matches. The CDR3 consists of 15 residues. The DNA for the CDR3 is TGTGCCAGCAGATCTACAGGGGACCCATCCTACGAGCAGTACTTC. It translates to CASRSTGDPSYEQYF.

CDR3 sequence (DNA): TGTGCCAGCAGTTTACTTGAAGGACTAGCGGGCCACAATGAGCAGTTCTTC. Translation: CASSLLEGLAGHNEQFF. The rearrangement joins TRBV28 to TRBJ2-1; 11 nucleotides match TRBD2. The germline CDR1 and CDR2 sequences are MDHEN and SYDVKM. V trimming: 2 bases; J trimming: 5 bases; junction bases outside the gene matches: 8. The length of the CDR3 is 17 residues.

CDR3 sequence (DNA): TGTGCCAGCAGTTTAAGTGCAGGGGGTGGCTACACCTTC. Protein sequence: CASSLSAGGGYTF. The V gene is TRBV28, the J gene TRBJ1-2; 7 positions match TRBD1. In germline, CDR1 is MDHEN, CDR2 SYDVKM. V dropped 2 bases and J dropped 7; count of bases not matched to a gene: 4. The CDR3 runs 13 residues.

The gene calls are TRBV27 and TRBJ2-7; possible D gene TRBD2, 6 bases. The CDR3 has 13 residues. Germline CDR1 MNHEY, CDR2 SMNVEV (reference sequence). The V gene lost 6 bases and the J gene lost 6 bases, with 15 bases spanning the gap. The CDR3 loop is CASRPGGPREQYF. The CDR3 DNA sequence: TGTGCCAGCAGGCCCGGAGGGCCTCGCGAGCAGTACTTC.

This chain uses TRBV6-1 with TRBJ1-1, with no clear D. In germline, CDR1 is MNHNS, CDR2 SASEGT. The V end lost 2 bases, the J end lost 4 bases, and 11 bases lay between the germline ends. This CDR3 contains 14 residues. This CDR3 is CASSEYGAGTEAFF. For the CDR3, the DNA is TGTGCCAGCAGTGAATATGGTGCGGGCACTGAAGCTTTCTTT.

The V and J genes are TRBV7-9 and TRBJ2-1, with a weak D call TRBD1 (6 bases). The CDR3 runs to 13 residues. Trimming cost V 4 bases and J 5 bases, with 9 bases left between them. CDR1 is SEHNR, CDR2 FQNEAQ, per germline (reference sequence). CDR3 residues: CASSYRTDNEQFF. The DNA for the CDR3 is TGTGCCAGCAGCTACCGGACAGACAATGAGCAGTTCTTC.

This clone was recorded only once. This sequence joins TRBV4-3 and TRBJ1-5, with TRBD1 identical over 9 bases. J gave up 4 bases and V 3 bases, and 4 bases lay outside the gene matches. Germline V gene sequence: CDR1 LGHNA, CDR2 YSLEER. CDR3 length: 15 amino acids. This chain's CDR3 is CASSQGQGGNQPQHF. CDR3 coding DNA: TGCGCCAGCAGCCAGGGACAGGGAGGAAATCAGCCCCAGCATTTT.

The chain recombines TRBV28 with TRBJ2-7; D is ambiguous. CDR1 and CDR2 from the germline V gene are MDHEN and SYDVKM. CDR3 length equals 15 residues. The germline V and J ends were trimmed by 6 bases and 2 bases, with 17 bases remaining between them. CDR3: CASSPVWAATYEQYF. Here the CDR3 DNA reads TGTGCCAGCAGCCCGGTCTGGGCAGCCACCTACGAGCAGTACTTC.

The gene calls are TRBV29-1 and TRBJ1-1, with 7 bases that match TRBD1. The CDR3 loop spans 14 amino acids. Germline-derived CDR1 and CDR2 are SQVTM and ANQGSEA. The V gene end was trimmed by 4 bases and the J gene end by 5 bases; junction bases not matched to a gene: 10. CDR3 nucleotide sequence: TGCAGCGTTGTACCTACAGGGGTGGGTACTGAAGCTTTCTTT. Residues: CSVVPTGVGTEAFF. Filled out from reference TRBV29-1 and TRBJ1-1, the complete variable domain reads SAVISQKPSRDICQRGTSLTIQCQVDSQVTMMFWYRQQPGQSLTLIATANQGSEATYESGFVIDKFPISRPNLTFSTLTVSNMSPEDSSIYLCSVVPTGVGTEAFFGQGTRLTVV.